This TCR beta chain was sequenced during a study of beta chain features in type 1 diabetes. General study points: Sequencing of cDNA might inflate the share of cells that strongly express TCR.

Trimming took 4 bases from V and 6 from J, leaving 13 bases between them. There are 13 residues in the CDR3. Germline V CDR1 and CDR2: LNHNV, YYDKDF (reference sequence). Each of the CD4+ naive, central memory, regulatory and stem cell-like memory populations was sorted via CD45RO/CCR7/CD25/CD127/CD95/CD27. Over 95% purity was reached by all sorted populations. About this clone itself: Its antigen remains unidentified.

Every isolated RNA sample was fully reverse transcribed, so sequencing captured expressed TCRB transcripts. Clones were read by immunoSEQ multiplex PCR, and TCRdb kept only the in-frame ones, dropping some. The top ten clones hold 6.7% of a sample with about 320,000 clones, approximately 15% of them seen once. The receptor was isolated from a man aged 30-40 years in good health. The sample comprised central memory CD4+ T cells from blood. The V and J genes are TRBV15 and TRBJ2-7; D is possibly TRBD2 (5 bases). The CDR3 DNA reads as TGTGCCACCAGCAACGATGAAGGGAGCGAGCAGTACTTC. Protein product: CATSNDEGSEQYF. Based on the CDR3 plus reference TRBV15 and TRBJ2-7, the full variable domain is DAMVIQNPRYQVTQFGKPVTLSCSQTLNHNVMYWYQQKSSQAPKLLFHYYDKDFNNEADTPDNFQSRRPNTSFCFLDIRSPGLGDTAMYLCATSNDEGSEQYFGPGTRLTVT.